This passage covers 21 T cell receptor beta chains from one sample sequenced in a study of identical twins. One entry per CDR3 protein results from TCRdb running MiXCR on the 5' RACE reads. The sample carries fewer than 450,000 distinct CDR3 sequences, roughly 9% recorded once. The sample was naive T cells sorted from blood. Receptor source: a woman aged 45 to 65 in good health.

This clonotype was recorded at least ten times. The J gene is TRBJ2-2, the V gene TRBV20-1; D gene ambiguous. Trimming shortened V by 0 bases and J by 1 base, and 9 bases separated the two germline ends. The CDR3 contains 15 residues. Per germline, CDR1 DFQATT and CDR2 SNEGSKA (reference sequence). The CDR3 spells CSARDHIGNTGELFF. Here the CDR3 DNA reads TGCAGTGCTAGAGATCATATAGGGAACACCGGGGAGCTGTTTTTT.

This clonotype was counted ten times or more. Here the CDR3 reads CASSWGQGASPLHF. The CDR3 DNA reads as TGTGCCAGCAGTTGGGGACAGGGGGCTTCACCCCTCCACTTT. The rearrangement joins TRBV27 to TRBJ1-6, with TRBD1 identical over 12 bases. Germline values: CDR1 MNHEY, CDR2 SMNVEV (reference sequence). The CDR3 length is 14 residues. Trimming took 4 bases from V and 9 from J; bases not matched to a gene: 1.

This rearrangement joins TRBV11-2 to TRBJ1-1, with 7 bases fitting TRBD1. The CDR3 contains 13 residues. V shed 3 bases, J shed 11 bases, and the junction held 9 bases outside the gene matches. In germline, CDR1 is SGHAT, CDR2 FQNNGV. CDR3 sequence (DNA): TGTGCCAGCAGCTTCGGGACAGTTAGTAAGGCTTTCTTT. Translated, it gives CASSFGTVSKAFF. The full variable domain, completed using reference TRBV11-2 and TRBJ1-1, is EAGVAQSPRYKIIEKRQSVAFWCNPISGHATLYWYQQILGQGPKLLIQFQNNGVVDDSQLPKDRFSAERLKGVDSTLKIQPAKLEDSAVYLCASSFGTVSKAFFGQGTRLTVV.

In this sample, this clonotype turned up a few times. J is TRBJ2-5 and V is TRBV12-3 or TRBV12-4; D is undetermined. V gave up 1 base and J gave up 5 bases, with 8 bases separating them. CDR3 length: 13 residues. The CDR3 nucleotides are TGTGCCAGCAGTTTAGGCGGCCCGGAGACCCAGTACTTC. Amino acid sequence: CASSLGGPETQYF.

This clonotype appeared many times. This chain connects TRBV3-1 to TRBJ1-2; unclear D gene. CDR3 length: 13 amino acids. Germline CDR1 reads LGHDT; CDR2 reads YNNKEL (reference sequence). Deletions cut 4 bases from V and 4 bases from J, with 10 bases between. As DNA, the CDR3 is TGTGCCAGCAGCCCGGAAGCGCTCTATGGCTACACCTTC. Protein sequence: CASSPEALYGYTF. Together with reference TRBV3-1 and TRBJ1-2, the CDR3 gives the full variable domain: DTAVSQTPKYLVTQMGNDKSIKCEQNLGHDTMYWYKQDSKKFLKIMFSYNNKELIINETVPNRFSPKSPDKAHLNLHINSLELGDSAVYFCASSPEALYGYTFGSGTRLTVV.

About this clonotype itself: An end of the junction does not agree with germline; a read error may underlie this. The rearrangement joins TRBV20-1 to TRBJ2-5, with TRBD2 identical over 7 bases. The CDR3 loop spans 14 amino acids. CDR1 DFQATT and CDR2 SNEGSKA come from the germline V gene (reference sequence). CDR3 nucleotides: TGCAGTGCTGGAGAACTAGCGCTCCAAGAGACCCAGTACTTC. It codes for CSAGELALQETQYF.

This clonotype was seen many times. At one of its ends the junction is not consistent with the germline gene, which may arise from a read error. V is TRBV12-3 or TRBV12-4 and J is TRBJ1-2, with 7 bases that match TRBD1. CDR3 length equals 13 residues. The CDR3 DNA reads as TGTGCCAGCAGTCTAAATATGGGGACAGCTTTACTCTTC. This codes for CASSLNMGTALLF.

This clonotype was seen more than once but under ten times. The V gene is TRBV7-2, the J gene TRBJ2-1, with 10 bases that match TRBD2. Trimming cost V 5 bases and J 3 bases; bases outside gene matches: 4. Germline assignment: CDR1 SGHTA and CDR2 FQGNSA. CDR3 length: 15 amino acids. CDR3 nucleotide sequence: TGTGCCAGCAGCGGACGGACTAGCGGCTACAATGAGCAGTTCTTC. Translation gives CASSGRTSGYNEQFF.

This clonotype has just a few counts. The CDR3 nucleotides read TGTGCCAGCAGCCTCCTCCGCGCCGGGAGTTACAATGAGCAGTTCTTC. It encodes CASSLLRAGSYNEQFF. This chain links TRBV11-2 with TRBJ2-1; tentative D call: TRBD2 (6 bases). CDR1 and CDR2 (germline): SGHAT, FQNNGV. V was pared by 5 bases and J by 4 bases, with 18 bases between. This CDR3 is 16 amino acids long.

This clonotype was counted a few times. The V and J genes are TRBV7-6 and TRBJ2-2; D tentatively reads TRBD1 or TRBD2 (5 bases each). Germline V gene data show CDR1 as SGHVS and CDR2 as FNYEAQ. The CDR3 runs 15 residues. The V end was cut by 7 bases, the J end by 4 bases, with 16 bases between. CDR3 in DNA: TGTGCCAGCACCCCGTCCGGGACCCCCACCGGGGAGCTGTTTTTT. Protein sequence: CASTPSGTPTGELFF.

Concerning this clonotype: This sequence may be a read error, since a much larger clone differs from it by one base. This chain connects TRBV4-1 to TRBJ2-5; D tentatively fits TRBD1 or TRBD2 (6 bases each). V was shortened by 4 bases and J by 4 bases, with 19 bases between the two germline ends. This CDR3 region has 16 residues. Germline lookup yields CDR1 MGHRA and CDR2 YSYEKL. This CDR3 reads CASSRRGESRGETQYF. CDR3 bases: TGCGCCAGCAGCCGGAGGGGGGAGAGCCGAGGAGAGACCCAGTACTTC.

This clonotype was seen a handful of times. The rearrangement links TRBV5-4 to TRBJ2-5; 10 bases agree with TRBD2. Germline assignment: CDR1 SGHNT and CDR2 YYREEE (reference sequence). The ends lost 6 bases at V and 5 bases at J; junction bases unmatched: 10. The CDR3 consists of 15 residues. Written as DNA, the CDR3 is TGTGCCAGCACCACGCGGACTAGCGGATGGGAGACCCAGTACTTC. It encodes CASTTRTSGWETQYF.

The chain combines TRBV24-1 with TRBJ2-1; 8 nucleotides match TRBD1. This CDR3 is built from 15 residues. CDR1 KGHDR and CDR2 SFDVKD come from the germline V gene. Trimming cost V 6 bases and J 2 bases; bases outside gene matches: 5. The CDR3, as DNA: TGTGCCACCAGTATAGGACAGGGACCCTACAATGAGCAGTTCTTC. It encodes CATSIGQGPYNEQFF.

This clonotype was counted a few times. The genes are TRBV3-1 and TRBJ2-3, with TRBD2 as a possible D gene (5 bases). V dropped 0 bases and J dropped 2 bases, with 12 bases sitting between them. The CDR3 totals 16 residues. Per the germline V gene, CDR1 is LGHDT and CDR2 is YNNKEL (reference sequence). DNA of the CDR3: TGTGCCAGCAGCCAAGATGGGCGGGCCTTCACAGATACGCAGTATTTT. Translation gives CASSQDGRAFTDTQYF.

The chain uses TRBV18 and TRBJ2-5, with D possibly TRBD2 on 5 matching bases. Germline lookup yields CDR1 KGHSH and CDR2 LQKENI. Trimming stripped 3 bases from V and 2 bases from J, with 10 bases between. The CDR3 spans 14 residues. Written as DNA, the CDR3 is TGTGCCAGCTCACCGGGAGTGGGACAAGAGACCCAGTACTTC. It translates to CASSPGVGQETQYF. The variable domain in full, completed from reference TRBV18 and TRBJ2-5, reads NAGVMQNPRHLVRRRGQEARLRCSPMKGHSHVYWYRQLPEEGLKFMVYLQKENIIDESGMPKERFSAEFPKEGPSILRIQQVVRGDSAAYFCASSPGVGQETQYFGPGTRLLVL.

The sample holds many counts of this clonotype. The genes are TRBV4-1 and TRBJ2-1, with 10 positions matching TRBD2. Germline values: CDR1 MGHRA, CDR2 YSYEKL. The CDR3 spans 16 residues. V shed 4 bases, J shed 5 bases, and the junction held 8 bases outside the gene matches. The CDR3 is CASSLEGLAGDNEQFF. Written as DNA, the CDR3 is TGCGCCAGCAGCCTAGAGGGCCTAGCGGGAGACAATGAGCAGTTCTTC.

This clonotype was detected only a few times. The rearrangement joins TRBV5-1 to TRBJ2-1, with a tentative D call TRBD2 (5 bases). From germline, CDR1 is SGHRS and CDR2 YFSETQ. The V end lost 0 bases, the J end lost 5 bases, and 12 bases lay between the germline ends. The CDR3 loop spans 15 amino acids. The CDR3 loop reads CASSLEVGLNNEQFF. DNA of the CDR3: TGCGCCAGCAGCTTGGAGGTCGGACTGAACAATGAGCAGTTCTTC.

The chain joins TRBV4-1 to TRBJ2-5; 7 positions agree with TRBD1. Germline V CDR1 and CDR2: MGHRA, YSYEKL. CDR3 size: 16 residues. Unmatched junction bases numbered 12, after V lost 1 base and J lost 7 bases. CDR3 in DNA: TGCGCCAGCAGCCAAGGGACAGGAGCAACCTGGGGGACCCAGTACTTC. It specifies CASSQGTGATWGTQYF.

The chain carries TRBV6-5 and TRBJ2-1; 7 bases fit TRBD1. This CDR3 region has 15 residues. CDR1 and CDR2 from the germline V gene are MNHEY and SVGAGI. V lost 5 bases and J lost 6; bases outside the gene matches: 10. The CDR3 DNA reads as TGTGCCAGCAGTCCTCTCGGGACAGTTCTCAATGAGCAGTTCTTC. This translates into CASSPLGTVLNEQFF.

The V and J genes are TRBV5-1 and TRBJ2-1; TRBD1 or TRBD2 may be the D gene (6 bases each). The length of the CDR3 is 16 residues. Germline V lookup: CDR1 SGHRS, CDR2 YFSETQ. The V gene lost 0 bases and the J gene lost 8 bases, with 18 bases spanning the gap. CDR3 sequence: CASSLASGGLDDEQFF. CDR3 bases: TGCGCCAGCAGCTTGGCCTCTGGGGGGCTTGACGATGAGCAGTTCTTC.

This rearrangement joins TRBV6-6 to TRBJ1-5, with D uncertain. The V gene lost 2 bases and the J gene lost 4 bases, with 6 bases spanning the gap. Germline values: CDR1 MNHNY, CDR2 SVGAGI (reference sequence). The CDR3 contains 13 residues. The CDR3 reads CASSYDTNQPQHF. The DNA for the CDR3 is TGTGCCAGCAGTTACGACACAAATCAGCCCCAGCATTTT.